The source of this T cell receptor (beta chain) is a study of T cells in Graves' hyperthyroidism and ophthalmopathy. Overall study results and limits: Most clonotypes expanded in the thyroid (above 0.001) were also present in blood.

On this clonotype: The antigen remains undetermined.

Authors of the study amplified TCR beta CDR3 regions from RNA transcripts. The HTBI primer set was used in a first-round RT-PCR of the TCR CDR3. TCRdb passed the multiplex PCR reads through MiXCR, listing each CDR3 protein once. Seen here are 600,000 to 700,000 distinct CDR3 sequences, roughly 14% observed once, and the top ten hold 4.3%. Losses at the gene ends were 0 bases for V and 1 base for J; bases not matched to a gene: 6. Germline V gives CDR1 ENHRY, CDR2 SYGVKD. The CDR3 extends over 16 amino acids. The J gene is TRBJ2-7, the V gene TRBV10-3; 7 bases map to TRBD1. The source is a woman in her thirties or forties with Graves' ophthalmopathy. The sequenced sample consisted of blood. For the CDR3, the DNA is TGTGCCATCAGTGAGTCACTTGGCAGGGGGTCCTACGAGCAGTACTTC. Translating it yields CAISESLGRGSYEQYF.